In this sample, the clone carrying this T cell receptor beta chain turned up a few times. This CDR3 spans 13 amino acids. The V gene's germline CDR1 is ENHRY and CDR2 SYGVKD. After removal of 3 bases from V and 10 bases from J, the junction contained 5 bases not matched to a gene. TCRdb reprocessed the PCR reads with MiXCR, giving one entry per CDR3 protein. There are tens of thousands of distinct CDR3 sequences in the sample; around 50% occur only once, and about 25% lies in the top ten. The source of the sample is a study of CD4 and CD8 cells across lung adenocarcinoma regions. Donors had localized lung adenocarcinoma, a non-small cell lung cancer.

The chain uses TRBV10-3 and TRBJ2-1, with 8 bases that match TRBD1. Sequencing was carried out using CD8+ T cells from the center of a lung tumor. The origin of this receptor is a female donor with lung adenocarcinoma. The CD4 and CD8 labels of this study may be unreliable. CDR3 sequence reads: CAISEGQGGEQFF. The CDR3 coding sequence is TGTGCCATCAGTGAAGGACAGGGTGGGGAGCAGTTCTTC.